This T cell receptor (beta chain) was sequenced in a study of blood T cell repertoires in COVID-19. Whole-study context: Whether acute or convalescent, the COVID-19 samples came from the United States, Italy and Spain. From T cells, B-cell-depleted T cells, or PBMCs came the material, which was cDNA or gDNA.

Followed longitudinally, the Seattle patients had been enrolled during active infection. As originally analysed: Amplification of reference gene primers was used by the study to estimate nucleated cell counts. Profiled with immunoSEQ multiplex PCR; TCRdb holds only in-frame clones, not every one. V, J and clone size are taken as reported in that table, and D and trimming were inferred from the DNA itself. This table has about 210,000 clones, 65% to 90% appearing once. With V trimmed by 0 bases and J by 2 bases, 0 bases remained unmatched. The germline gives CDR1 KGHSH, CDR2 LQKENI. This CDR3 comprises 15 residues.

This chain uses TRBV18 with TRBJ2-3; 9 bases match TRBD2. This TCR derives from a man aged 45 to 65 with COVID-19, enrolled during active disease. The sequenced sample was peripheral blood. CDR3 nucleotide sequence: TGTGCCAGCTCACCACCGGGACTAGCCACAGATACGCAGTATTTT. Its protein product is CASSPPGLATDTQYF. Based on the CDR3 plus reference TRBV18 and TRBJ2-3, the full variable domain is NAGVMQNPRHLVRRRGQEARLRCSPMKGHSHVYWYRQLPEEGLKFMVYLQKENIIDESGMPKERFSAEFPKEGPSILRIQQVVRGDSAAYFCASSPPGLATDTQYFGPGTRLTVL.